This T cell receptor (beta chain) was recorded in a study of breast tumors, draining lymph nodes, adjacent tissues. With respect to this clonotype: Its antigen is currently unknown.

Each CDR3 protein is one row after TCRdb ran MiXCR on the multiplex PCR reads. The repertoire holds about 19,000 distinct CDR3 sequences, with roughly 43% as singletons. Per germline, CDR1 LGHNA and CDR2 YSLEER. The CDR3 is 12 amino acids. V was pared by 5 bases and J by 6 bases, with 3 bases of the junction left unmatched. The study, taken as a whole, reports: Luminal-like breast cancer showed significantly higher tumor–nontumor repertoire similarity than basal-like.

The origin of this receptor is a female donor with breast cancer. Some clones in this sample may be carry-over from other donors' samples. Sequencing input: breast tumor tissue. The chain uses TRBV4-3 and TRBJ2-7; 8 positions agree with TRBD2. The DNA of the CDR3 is TGCGCCAGCAGCTCCGGGACTAGCGAGCAGTACTTC. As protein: CASSSGTSEQYF.